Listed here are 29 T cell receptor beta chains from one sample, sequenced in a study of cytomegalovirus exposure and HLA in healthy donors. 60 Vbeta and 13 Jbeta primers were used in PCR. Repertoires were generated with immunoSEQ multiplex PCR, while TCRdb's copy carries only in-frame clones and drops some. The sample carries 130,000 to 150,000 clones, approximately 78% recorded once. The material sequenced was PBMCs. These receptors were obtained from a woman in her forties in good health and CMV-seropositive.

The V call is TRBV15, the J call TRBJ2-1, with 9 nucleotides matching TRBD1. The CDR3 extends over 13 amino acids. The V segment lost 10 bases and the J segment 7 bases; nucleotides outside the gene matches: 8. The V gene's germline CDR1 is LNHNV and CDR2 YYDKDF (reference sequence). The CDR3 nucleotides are TGTGCCATACAGGGACAGGGTGGGAATGAGCAGTTCTTC. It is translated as CAIQGQGGNEQFF.

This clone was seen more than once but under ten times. CDR3 DNA: TGTGCCTGTGAGGCTAGCGGTGGAAATGAGCAGTTCTTC. Protein product: CACEASGGNEQFF. The rearrangement links TRBV30 to TRBJ2-1; TRBD2 matches at 7 bases. This CDR3 region has 13 residues. V shed 6 bases and J 7 bases; nucleotides not matched to a gene: 9. Germline V lookup: CDR1 GTSNPN, CDR2 SVGIG (reference sequence).

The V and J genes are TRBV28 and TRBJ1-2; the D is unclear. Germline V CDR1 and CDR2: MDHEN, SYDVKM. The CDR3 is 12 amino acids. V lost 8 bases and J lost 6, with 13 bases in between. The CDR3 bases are TGTGCCAGCCTGGGTACAGTCGATGGCTACACCTTC. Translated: CASLGTVDGYTF.

CDR3 sequence reads: CAISESTLANEQYF. CDR3 bases: TGTGCCATCAGTGAGTCGACACTAGCGAACGAGCAGTACTTC. This chain joins TRBV10-3 and TRBJ2-7; TRBD2 aligns across 7 bases. The CDR3 is made up of 14 amino acids. Unmatched junction bases numbered 4, after V lost 0 bases and J lost 5 bases. CDR1 is ENHRY and CDR2 is SYGVKD in the germline V gene.

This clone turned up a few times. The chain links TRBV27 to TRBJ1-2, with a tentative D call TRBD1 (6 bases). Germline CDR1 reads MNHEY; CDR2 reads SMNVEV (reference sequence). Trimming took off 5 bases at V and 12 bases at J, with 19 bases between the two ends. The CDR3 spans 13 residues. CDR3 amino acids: CASSPGGGGRDTF. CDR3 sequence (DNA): TGTGCCAGCAGTCCGGGAGGAGGGGGGCGCGACACCTTC.

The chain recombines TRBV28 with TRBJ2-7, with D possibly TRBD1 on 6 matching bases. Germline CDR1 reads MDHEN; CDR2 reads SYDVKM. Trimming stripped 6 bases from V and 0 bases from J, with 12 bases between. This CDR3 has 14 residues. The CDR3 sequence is CASRDSQISYEQYF. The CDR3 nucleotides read TGTGCCAGCAGGGACAGCCAAATCTCCTACGAGCAGTACTTC.

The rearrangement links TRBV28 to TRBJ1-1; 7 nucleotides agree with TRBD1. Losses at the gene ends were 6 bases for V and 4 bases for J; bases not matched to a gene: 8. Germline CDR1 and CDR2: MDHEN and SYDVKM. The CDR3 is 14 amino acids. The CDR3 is CASRSTGLVTEAFF. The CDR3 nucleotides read TGTGCCAGCAGATCGACAGGGTTAGTCACTGAAGCTTTCTTT.

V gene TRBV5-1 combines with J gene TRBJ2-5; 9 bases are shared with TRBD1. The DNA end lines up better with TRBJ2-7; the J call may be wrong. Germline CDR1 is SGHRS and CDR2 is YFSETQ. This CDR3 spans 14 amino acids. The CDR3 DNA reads TGCGCCAGCTCACTGGGACAGGGTTCCTACGAGCAGTACTTC. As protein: CASSLGQGSYEQYF.

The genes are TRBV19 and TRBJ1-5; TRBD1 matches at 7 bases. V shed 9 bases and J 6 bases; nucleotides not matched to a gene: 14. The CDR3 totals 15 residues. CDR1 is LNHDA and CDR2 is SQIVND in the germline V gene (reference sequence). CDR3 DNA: TGTGCCAGCCGGGCCTCAGGGGGGTGGGGTCAGCCCCAGCATTTT. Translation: CASRASGGWGQPQHF.

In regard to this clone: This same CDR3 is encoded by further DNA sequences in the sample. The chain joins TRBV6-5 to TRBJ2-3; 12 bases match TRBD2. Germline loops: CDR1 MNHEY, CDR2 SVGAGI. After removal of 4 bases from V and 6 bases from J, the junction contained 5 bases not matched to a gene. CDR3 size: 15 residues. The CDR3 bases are TGTGCCAGCAGTTCACTAGCGGGAGGTCGTGATACGCAGTATTTT. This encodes CASSSLAGGRDTQYF.

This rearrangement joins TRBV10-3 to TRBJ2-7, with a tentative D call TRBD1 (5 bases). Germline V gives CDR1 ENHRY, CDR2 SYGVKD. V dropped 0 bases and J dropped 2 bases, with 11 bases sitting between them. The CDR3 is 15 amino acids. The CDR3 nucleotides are TGTGCCATCAGTGAGTCGACACAGGAGACCTACGAGCAGTACTTC. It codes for CAISESTQETYEQYF.

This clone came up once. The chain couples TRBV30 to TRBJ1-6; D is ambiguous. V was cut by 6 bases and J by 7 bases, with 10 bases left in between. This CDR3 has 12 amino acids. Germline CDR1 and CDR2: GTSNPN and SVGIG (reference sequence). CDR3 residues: CACSVENSPLHF. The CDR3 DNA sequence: TGTGCCTGTTCGGTAGAGAATTCACCCCTCCACTTT.

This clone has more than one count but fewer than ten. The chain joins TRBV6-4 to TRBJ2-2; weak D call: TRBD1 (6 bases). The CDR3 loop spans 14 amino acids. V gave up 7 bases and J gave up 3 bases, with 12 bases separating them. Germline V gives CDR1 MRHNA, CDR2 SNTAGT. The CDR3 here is CASKAGDDTGELFF. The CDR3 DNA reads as TGTGCCAGCAAGGCAGGGGACGACACCGGGGAGCTGTTTTTT.

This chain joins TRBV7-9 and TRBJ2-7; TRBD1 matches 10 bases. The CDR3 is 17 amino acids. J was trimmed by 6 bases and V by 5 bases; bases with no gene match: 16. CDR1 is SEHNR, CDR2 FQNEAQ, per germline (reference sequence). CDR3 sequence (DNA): TGTGCCAGCAGCCCCGAACGGCCGGGGACAGGGGCCCTCGAGCAGTACTTC. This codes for CASSPERPGTGALEQYF.

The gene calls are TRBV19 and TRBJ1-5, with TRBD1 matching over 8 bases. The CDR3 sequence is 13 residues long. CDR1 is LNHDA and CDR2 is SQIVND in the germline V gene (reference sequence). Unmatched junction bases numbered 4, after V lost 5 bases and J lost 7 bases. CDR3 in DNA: TGTGCCAGTAGTTCACAGGGGGGACAGCCCCAGCATTTT. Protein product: CASSSQGGQPQHF.

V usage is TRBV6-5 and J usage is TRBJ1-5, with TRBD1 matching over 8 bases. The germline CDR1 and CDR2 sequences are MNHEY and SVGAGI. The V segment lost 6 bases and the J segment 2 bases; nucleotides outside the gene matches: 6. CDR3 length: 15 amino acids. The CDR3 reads CASRRTGYGNQPQHF. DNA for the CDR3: TGTGCCAGCAGACGGACAGGGTATGGCAATCAGCCCCAGCATTTT.

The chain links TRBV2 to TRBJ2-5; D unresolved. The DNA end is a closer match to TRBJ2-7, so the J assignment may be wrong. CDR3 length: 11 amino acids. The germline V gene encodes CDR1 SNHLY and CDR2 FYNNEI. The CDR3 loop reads CASSLYYEQYF. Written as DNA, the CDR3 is TGTGCCAGCAGCCTCTACTACGAGCAGTACTTC.

Here the CDR3 DNA reads TGTGCCTGGAGTTATTCCCGGACTGGGAACGAGCAGTACTTC. This encodes CAWSYSRTGNEQYF. The rearrangement joins TRBV30 to TRBJ2-7; possible D gene TRBD2, 5 bases. CDR3 length equals 14 residues. Germline loops: CDR1 GTSNPN, CDR2 SVGIG (reference sequence). Trimming took 2 bases from V and 5 from J, leaving 16 bases between them.

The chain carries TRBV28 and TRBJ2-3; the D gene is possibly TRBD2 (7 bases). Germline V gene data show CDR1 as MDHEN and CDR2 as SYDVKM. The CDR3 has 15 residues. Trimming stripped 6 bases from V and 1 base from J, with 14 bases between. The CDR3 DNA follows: TGTGCCAGCAGCGTGGGGGGGGGCGGCACAGATACGCAGTATTTT. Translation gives CASSVGGGGTDTQYF. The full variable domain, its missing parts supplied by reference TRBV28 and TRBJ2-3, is DVKVTQSSRYLVKRTGEKVFLECVQDMDHENMFWYRQDPGLGLRLIYFSYDVKMKEKGDIPEGYSVSREKKERFSLILESASTNQTSMYLCASSVGGGGTDTQYFGPGTRLTVL.

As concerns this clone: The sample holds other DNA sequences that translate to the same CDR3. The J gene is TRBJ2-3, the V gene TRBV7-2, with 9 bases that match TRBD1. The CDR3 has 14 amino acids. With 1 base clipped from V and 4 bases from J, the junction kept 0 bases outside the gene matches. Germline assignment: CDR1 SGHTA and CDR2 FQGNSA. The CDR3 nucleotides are TGTGCCAGCAGCTTAGGACAGGGGGCAGATACGCAGTATTTT. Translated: CASSLGQGADTQYF.

CDR3 region: CASSLRGGPFSNSPLHF. CDR3 coding DNA: TGTGCCAGCAGCTTAAGAGGTGGTCCCTTCTCAAATTCACCCCTCCACTTT. V is TRBV7-3 and J is TRBJ1-6; D is uncertain. This CDR3 comprises 17 residues. In germline, CDR1 is SGHTA, CDR2 FQGTGA. Trimming removed 1 base from V and 7 bases from J, with 17 bases in between.

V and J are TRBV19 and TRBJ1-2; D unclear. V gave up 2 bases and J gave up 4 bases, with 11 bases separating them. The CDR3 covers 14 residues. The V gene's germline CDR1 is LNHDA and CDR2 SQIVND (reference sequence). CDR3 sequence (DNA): TGTGCCAGTAGTATAACAACCCTCTCCTATGGCTACACCTTC. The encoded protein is CASSITTLSYGYTF.

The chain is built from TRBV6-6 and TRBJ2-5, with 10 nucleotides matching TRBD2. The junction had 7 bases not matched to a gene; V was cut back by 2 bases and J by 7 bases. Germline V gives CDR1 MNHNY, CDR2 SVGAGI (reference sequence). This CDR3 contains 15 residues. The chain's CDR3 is CASSYMASGSGTQYF. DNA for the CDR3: TGTGCCAGCAGTTACATGGCTAGCGGGAGCGGGACCCAGTACTTC.

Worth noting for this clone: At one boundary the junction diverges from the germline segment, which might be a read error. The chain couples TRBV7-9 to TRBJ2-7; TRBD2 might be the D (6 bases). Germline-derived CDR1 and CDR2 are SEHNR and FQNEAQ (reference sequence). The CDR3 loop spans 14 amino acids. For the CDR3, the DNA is TGTTCCAGCAGCTTATCCTCGGGATTTGCGGGACAGTACTTC. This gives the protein CSSSLSSGFAGQYF.

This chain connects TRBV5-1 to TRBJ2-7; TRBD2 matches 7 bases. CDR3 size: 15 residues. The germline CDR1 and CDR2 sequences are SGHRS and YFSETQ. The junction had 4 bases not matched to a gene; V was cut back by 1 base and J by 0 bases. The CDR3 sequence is CASSLIPGGSYEQYF. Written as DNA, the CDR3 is TGCGCCAGCAGCTTGATTCCGGGGGGCTCCTACGAGCAGTACTTC.

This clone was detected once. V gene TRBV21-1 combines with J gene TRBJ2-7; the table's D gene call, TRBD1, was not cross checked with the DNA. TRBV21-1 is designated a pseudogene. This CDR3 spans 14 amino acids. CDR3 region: CASSPRTATYEQYF. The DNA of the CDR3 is TGTGCCAGCAGCCCTCGGACAGCTACCTACGAGCAGTACTTC.

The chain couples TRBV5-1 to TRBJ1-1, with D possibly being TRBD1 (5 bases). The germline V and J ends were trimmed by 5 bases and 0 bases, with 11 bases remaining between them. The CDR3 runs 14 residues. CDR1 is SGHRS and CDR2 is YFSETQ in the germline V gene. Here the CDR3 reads CASRATEMNTEAFF. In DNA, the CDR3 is TGCGCCAGCAGGGCGACAGAAATGAACACTGAAGCTTTCTTT.

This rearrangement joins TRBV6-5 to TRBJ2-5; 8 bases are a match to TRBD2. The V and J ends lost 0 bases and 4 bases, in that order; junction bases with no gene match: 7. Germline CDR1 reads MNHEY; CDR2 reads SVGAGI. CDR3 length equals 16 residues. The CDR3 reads CASSYSVGGAGETQYF. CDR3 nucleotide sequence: TGTGCCAGCAGTTACTCGGTCGGGGGGGCCGGAGAGACCCAGTACTTC.

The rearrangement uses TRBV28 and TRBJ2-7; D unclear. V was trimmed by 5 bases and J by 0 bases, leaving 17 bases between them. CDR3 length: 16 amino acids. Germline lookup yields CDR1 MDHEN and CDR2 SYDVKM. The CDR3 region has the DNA TGTGCCAGCAGTCCCCGACTGAGCGACTTCTCCTACGAGCAGTACTTC. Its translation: CASSPRLSDFSYEQYF. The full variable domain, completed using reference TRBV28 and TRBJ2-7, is DVKVTQSSRYLVKRTGEKVFLECVQDMDHENMFWYRQDPGLGLRLIYFSYDVKMKEKGDIPEGYSVSREKKERFSLILESASTNQTSMYLCASSPRLSDFSYEQYFGPGTRLTVT.